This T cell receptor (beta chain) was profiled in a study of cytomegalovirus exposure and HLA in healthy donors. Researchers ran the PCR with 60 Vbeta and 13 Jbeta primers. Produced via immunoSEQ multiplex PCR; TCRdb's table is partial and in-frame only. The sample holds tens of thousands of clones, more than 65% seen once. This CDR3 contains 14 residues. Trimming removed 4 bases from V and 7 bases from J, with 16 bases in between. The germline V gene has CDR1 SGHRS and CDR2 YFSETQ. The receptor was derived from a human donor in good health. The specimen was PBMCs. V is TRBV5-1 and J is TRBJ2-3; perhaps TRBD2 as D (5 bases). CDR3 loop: CASSLLGSFYTQYF. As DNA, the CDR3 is TGCGCCAGCAGCCTACTGGGGAGTTTTTATACGCAGTATTTT.